The sequence of this T cell receptor beta chain was determined in a study of blood T cell repertoires in COVID-19. Study overall: Samples came from the United States, Italy and Spain, spanning acute and convalescent COVID-19.

The V gene lost 2 bases and the J gene lost 1 base, with 12 bases spanning the gap. Germline CDR1 LGHDT, CDR2 YNNKEL (reference sequence). The CDR3 is 16 amino acids. Individuals drawn from under 30 US areas were about 18 to 100 years old. Cohorts were determined from participant-reported clinical history. This table comes from immunoSEQ multiplex PCR, and its TCRdb copy is limited to in-frame clones, with some not included. The data show 150,000 to 200,000 clones, over 75% seen once. This clone was picked up a small number of times. The sample was PBMCs or T cells enriched from blood (not recorded which). V usage is TRBV3-1 (or the pseudogene TRBV3-2) and J usage is TRBJ1-3; D is ambiguous. This receptor was obtained from a woman aged 18 to 35 who had recovered from COVID-19. The CDR3 DNA sequence: TGTGCCAGCAGCCAACGCCTCGAAACTTCTGGAAACACCATATATTTT. It translates to CASSQRLETSGNTIYF.